This TCR beta chain was retrieved from a study of T cell changes during pregnancy in multiple sclerosis. Germline V gene lookup returns CDR1 MNHEY and CDR2 SVGAGI. The V end was cut by 5 bases, the J end by 2 bases, with 15 bases between. CDR3 length: 15 amino acids. Some clones are missing from TCRdb's copy, which holds only in-frame ones; the method was immunoSEQ multiplex PCR. Of around 56,000 clones in the sample, approximately 94% are singletons; the top ten hold roughly 2.5%. The V call is TRBV6-5, the J call TRBJ2-5; tentative D call: TRBD2 (6 bases). The sample here was CD8+ T cells from peripheral blood mononuclear cells, taken after pregnancy. This receptor was taken from a female donor with multiple sclerosis, enrolled in a pregnancy study. The CDR3 DNA follows: TGTGCCAGCAGTCCACTCGCCGGGACTCAAGAGACCCAGTACTTC. Amino acid sequence: CASSPLAGTQETQYF.